This T cell receptor (beta chain) was captured by sequencing in a study of T cell repertoires in cytomegalovirus infection. About the study: It was the public TCR beta signatures that indicated both CMV infection and matching HLA type.

Study results and caveats: In two of eight donors, the top clonotype was HLA-C-restricted CMV-specific. CMV carriers with the relevant HLA were identified by cumulative public TCR beta family frequency.

Remarks on this clonotype: What it binds is unknown.

After removal of 8 bases from V and 3 bases from J, the junction contained 9 bases not matched to a gene. The germline CDR1 and CDR2 sequences are SGHVS and FNYEAQ. The CDR3 is 16 residues long. TCRdb reanalysed the reads using MiXCR and keeps one entry per CDR3 protein. The profile covers more than 650,000 distinct CDR3 sequences, with roughly 36% appearing a single time and around 2.6% taken by the ten largest. The J gene is TRBJ2-1, the V gene TRBV7-6; 11 bases are shared with TRBD2. This receptor was obtained from a human donor in good health (CMV status not recorded). Some clones in this sample may be carry-over from other donors' samples. The sequencing input was PBMCs. CDR3 in amino acids: CASGATSGMGYNEQFF. The CDR3 nucleotides are TGTGCCAGCGGGGCGACTAGCGGGATGGGCTACAATGAGCAGTTCTTC. Variable domain in full (rest from reference TRBV7-6 and TRBJ2-1): GAGVSQSPRYKVTKRGQDVALRCDPISGHVSLYWYRQALGQGPEFLTYFNYEAQQDKSGLPNDRFSAERPEGSISTLTIQRTEQRDSAMYRCASGATSGMGYNEQFFGPGTRLTVL.